This TCR beta chain was documented in a study of human T cells and chemical hapten exposure. Study-wide context: Each patch test put 0.01% DPC on the upper back, and results were read at 6 days.

Individual cDNA molecules (in the library) carried attached unique molecular identifiers. TCRdb re-called the RACE reads through MiXCR, storing one row per CDR3 protein. Among some 51,000 distinct CDR3 sequences listed, roughly 8.8% were seen once. The time point is: pre-sensitization, week 0. Treatment noted: therapeutic diphenylcyclopropenone sensitization with weekly scalp DPC. This clonotype originated in a woman aged 40 to 50 with alopecia areata. Some clones in this sample may be carry-over from other donors' samples. The input for sequencing was whole blood, taken in connection with sensitization to the hapten diphenylcyclopropenone (DPC).

The CDR3 here is CASSFSGGNEQFF. For the CDR3, the DNA is TGTGCCAGCAGTTTCTCGGGGGGGAATGAGCAGTTCTTC. This chain joins TRBV12-3 or TRBV12-4 and TRBJ2-1; 8 bases are shared with TRBD2. V shed 3 bases and J 7 bases; nucleotides not matched to a gene: 2. CDR3 length: 13 residues.